This TCR beta chain originates from a study of blood T cell repertoires in COVID-19. The repertoire was sequenced with immunoSEQ multiplex PCR; TCRdb's copy has only in-frame clones and lacks some. The table includes 150,000 to 200,000 clones, approximately 90% detected once. CDR1 is MNHNS and CDR2 is SASEGT in the germline V gene. The CDR3 loop spans 14 amino acids. The trim removed 1 base at V and 5 bases at J, leaving 0 bases unmatched. J is TRBJ2-4 and V is TRBV6-1; TRBD1 matches 9 bases. The sample consisted of peripheral blood. The sequence was collected from a young woman who had recovered from COVID-19. The chain's CDR3 is CASSEGDRENIQYF. The CDR3 bases are TGTGCCAGCAGTGAAGGGGACAGGGAAAACATTCAGTACTTC.